These 8 T cell receptor beta chains were sequenced from one sample in a study of T cells in Graves' hyperthyroidism and ophthalmopathy. Authors of the study amplified TCR beta CDR3 regions from RNA transcripts. During a first-round RT-PCR of the TCR CDR3, the HTBI primer set was used. MiXCR, run by TCRdb on the multiplex PCR reads, gives a single entry per CDR3 protein. Counted here are over 200,000 distinct CDR3 sequences, roughly 15% occurring once; the ten biggest clones make up 10% to 15%. Sequencing used blood. The receptors here all came from a woman in her thirties or forties with Graves' hyperthyroidism that later progressed to Graves' ophthalmopathy.

This clonotype was recorded many times. The chain combines TRBV10-3 with TRBJ1-1, with D hard to call. Trimming took off 6 bases at V and 2 bases at J, with 13 bases between the two ends. In germline, CDR1 is ENHRY, CDR2 SYGVKD. The CDR3 length is 14 residues. The chain's CDR3 is CAIRGLGTNTEAFF. The CDR3 DNA follows: TGTGCCATCAGGGGTTTGGGTACTAACACTGAAGCTTTCTTT.

The table lists this clonotype with many counts. The genes are TRBV5-1 and TRBJ1-2; no definite D call. This CDR3 has 17 amino acids. The V end was cut by 4 bases, the J end by 3 bases, with 22 bases between. Looked up from germline, CDR1 is SGHRS and CDR2 is YFSETQ. In DNA form, the CDR3 reads TGCGCCAGCAGCCCGTCCGACATATTCTTTGGGTACTATGGCTACACCTTC. Its protein is CASSPSDIFFGYYGYTF.

The chain links TRBV5-6 to TRBJ1-1; D possibly corresponds to TRBD1 (5 bases). The CDR3 consists of 16 residues. Trimming took 4 bases from V and 1 from J, leaving 17 bases between them. Germline-derived CDR1 and CDR2 are SGHDT and YYEEEE. The chain's CDR3 is CASSRLTGTENTEAFF. The CDR3 nucleotides are TGTGCCAGCAGCAGACTCACCGGGACCGAGAACACTGAAGCTTTCTTT.

This clonotype was recorded at least ten times. The V gene is TRBV9, the J gene TRBJ2-1; D is uncertain. CDR1 and CDR2 (germline): SGDLS, YYNGEE. This CDR3 has 15 residues. Trimming left V 0 bases short and J 6 bases short, with 13 bases between. For the CDR3, the DNA is TGTGCCAGCAGCGTAGGGGGTAGAGACCTCAATGAGCAGTTCTTC. Translated, it gives CASSVGGRDLNEQFF. The full variable domain, with the rest looked up from reference TRBV9 and TRBJ2-1, is DSGVTQTPKHLITATGQRVTLRCSPRSGDLSVYWYQQSLDQGLQFLIQYYNGEERAKGNILERFSAQQFPDLHSELNLSSLELGDSALYFCASSVGGRDLNEQFFGPGTRLTVL.

This clonotype was counted only a few times. The rearrangement joins TRBV27 to TRBJ2-1, with 15 bases aligning to TRBD2. Germline lookup yields CDR1 MNHEY and CDR2 SMNVEV (reference sequence). Unmatched junction bases numbered 5, after V lost 5 bases and J lost 9 bases. This CDR3 contains 15 residues. CDR3 nucleotide sequence: TGTGCCAGCAGTGCCGGGACTAGCGGGAGGAGTGAGCAGTTCTTC. It codes for CASSAGTSGRSEQFF.

This clonotype was counted many times. The rearrangement joins TRBV7-8 to TRBJ2-3; 8 positions agree with TRBD1. The germline V gene encodes CDR1 SGHVS and CDR2 FQNEAQ. The V and J ends lost 5 bases and 1 base, in that order; junction bases with no gene match: 11. The CDR3 runs 17 residues. CDR3 protein: CASSRGQVIPGTDTQYF. The DNA for the CDR3 is TGTGCCAGCAGCAGGGGACAGGTCATACCTGGCACAGATACGCAGTATTTT.

This clonotype was seen ten or more times. The chain employs TRBV7-9 and TRBJ1-4; TRBD1 is a possible D gene (5 bases). CDR3 length equals 16 residues. The V end lost 4 bases, the J end lost 0 bases, and 12 bases lay between the germline ends. Per germline, CDR1 SEHNR and CDR2 FQNEAQ (reference sequence). The CDR3 nucleotides read TGTGCCAGCAGCTCGGGGGGTTACGCAACTAATGAAAAACTGTTTTTT. This gives the protein CASSSGGYATNEKLFF.

This clonotype was recorded many times. This rearrangement joins TRBV4-1 to TRBJ2-3; 7 bases are shared with TRBD2. This CDR3 contains 17 residues. The germline V gene encodes CDR1 MGHRA and CDR2 YSYEKL. J was trimmed by 0 bases and V by 2 bases; bases with no gene match: 8. The CDR3 nucleotides read TGCGCCAGCAGCCAACAAAGGACTAGTCCTAGCACAGATACGCAGTATTTT. Protein: CASSQQRTSPSTDTQYF.